This T cell receptor beta chain originates from a study of CD8 T cells in Susac syndrome (dated by TCRdb to about 2019). About the full investigation: Whether CD8+ T cell activation and differentiation in Susac syndrome was antigen driven was tested using repertoire sequencing.

The germline V gene (reference sequence) supplies CDR1 DFQATT and CDR2 SNEGSKA. The V end loses 3 bases and the J end loses 6 bases, and a stretch of 10 bases separates them. From the cysteine through the phenylalanine, the CDR3 covers 12 amino acids. Only the CDR3 part of the read is kept: 36 bases, read in frame from the first base. Peripheral blood CD8+ and CD4+ T cells from healthy donors, Susac syndrome patients and multiple sclerosis patients were profiled by high-throughput TCR beta sequencing. Healthy donors were included as age- and sex-matched controls. Bulk CD8+ and CD4+ T cells were purified by magnetic negative isolation, while CD8+ TEMRA cells were enriched using FACS. Blood was drawn into EDTA tubes, processed within 24 hours, and PBMCs were isolated by density gradient centrifugation. PBMCs destined for TCR sequencing were cryopreserved in liquid nitrogen and later thawed in a 37 °C water bath. The sorted or isolated CD4+, CD8+ and CD8+ TEMRA cells had a purity of 90% or higher.

General findings and caveats noted by the study authors: The number of individuals in the TCR sequencing and HLA analysis was acknowledged as relatively small.

As regards this clonotype: Its antigen has not been determined. Base quality data are lacking; no much larger clone is found one base away.

RNA was extracted using the RNeasy kit, and about 0.5 to 1 ug of the RNA was reverse transcribed with random hexamers. The immunoSEQ multiplex PCR assay, which covers 54 Vbeta and 13 Jbeta segments, was used to amplify TCR beta CDR3 regions. Bias from PCR amplification was corrected by using a synthetic template baseline for primer optimization and for computational correction. The authors' analysis ran thus. Reads were annotated to V, D and J genes per IMGT and analyzed with immunoSEQ Analyzer, keeping only productive sequences. Clonality was computed as one minus Shannon entropy normalized by log2 of the number of productive unique sequences. For each patient and control, public and private clones were evaluated among the 100 most prevalent clones. Clones were defined as Susac-specific if absent from the healthy and MS cohorts, from 1052 published viral clones and from other ImmuneACCESS disease sequences. TCRdb reprocessed the public reads (quality trimming at Q25 with fastp, clone calling with MiXCR) and kept in-frame beta chains. Entries are consolidated by CDR3 protein sequence, retaining the most common genes and DNA. TCRdb's processing, not the authors' own work, is the source of the V and J calls. This sample lists some 180,000 distinct CDR3 sequences; around 96% were detected once. The ten largest account for about 0.1% of the sample.

The origin of this receptor is a human donor in good health. The sequencing input was CD4+ T cells from PBMCs. Rearrangement joined TRBV20-1 to TRBJ2-3; the D region possibly corresponds to TRBD1 (6 bases align). The nucleotides are TGCAGTGCTAGGGCAGGGGCCGATACGCAGTATTTT. Protein translation: CSARAGADTQYF.